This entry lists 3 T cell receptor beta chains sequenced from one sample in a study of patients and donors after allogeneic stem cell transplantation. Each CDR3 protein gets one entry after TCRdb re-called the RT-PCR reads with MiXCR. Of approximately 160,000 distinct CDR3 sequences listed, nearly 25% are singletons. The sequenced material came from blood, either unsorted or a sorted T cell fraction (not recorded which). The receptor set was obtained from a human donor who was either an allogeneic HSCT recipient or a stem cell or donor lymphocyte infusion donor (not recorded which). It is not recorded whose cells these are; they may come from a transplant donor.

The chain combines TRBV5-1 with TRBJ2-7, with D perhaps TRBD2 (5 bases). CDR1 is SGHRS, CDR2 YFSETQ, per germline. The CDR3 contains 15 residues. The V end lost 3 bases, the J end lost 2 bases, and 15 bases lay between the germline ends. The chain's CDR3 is CASSSTTRPPYEQYF. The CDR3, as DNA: TGCGCCAGCAGCTCTACTACTAGGCCCCCCTACGAGCAGTACTTC.

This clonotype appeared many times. Written as DNA, the CDR3 is TGTGCCAGCAGCTCGGAACCGGCAGCAACTAATGAAAAACTGTTTTTT. As protein: CASSSEPAATNEKLFF. The chain has TRBV5-6 and TRBJ1-4; D remains ambiguous. V was clipped by 3 bases and J by 0 bases, with 12 bases between them. In germline, CDR1 is SGHDT, CDR2 YYEEEE. The CDR3 is made up of 16 amino acids.

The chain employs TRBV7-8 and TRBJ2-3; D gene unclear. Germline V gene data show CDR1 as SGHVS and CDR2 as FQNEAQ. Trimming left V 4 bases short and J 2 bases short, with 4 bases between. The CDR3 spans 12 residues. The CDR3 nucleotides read TGTGCCAGCAGCTCCACCACAGATACGCAGTATTTT. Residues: CASSSTTDTQYF.